Listed below are T cell receptor beta chains from one sample, sequenced in a study of shared clonotypes between healthy human individuals. Sequencing was performed with immunoSEQ multiplex PCR; in TCRdb, only in-frame clones are kept and a portion is missing. The table lists more than 1 million clones, approximately 80% of them singletons. The sequencing input was memory CD4+ T cells from PBMCs. Receptor source: a man aged 18 to 30 in good health. Some clones in this sample may be carry-over from other donors' samples. Both conserved end residues are part of each CDR3. A D gene is named only where the DNA matches it firmly. Clone size, where shown, is once, few, many, or a class for clones that have expanded.

>TRBJ2-1|.|TRBV10-3|.
CAILGTGGYEQFF
TGTGCCATCCTGGGGACGGGCGGGTATGAGCAGTTCTTC
>TRBJ2-3|.|TRBV28|.
CASSLRDTQYF
TGTGCCAGCAGCCTACGAGATACGCAGTATTTT
>TRBJ2-1|TRBD1|TRBV7-9|.
CASSDRDEQFF
TGTGCCAGCAGTGACAGGGATGAGCAGTTCTTC
>TRBJ2-5|TRBD1|TRBV28|.
CASRNGQVWETQYF
TGTGCCAGCAGAAATGGACAGGTTTGGGAGACCCAGTACTTC
>TRBJ2-7|TRBD2|TRBV5-4|.
CASSSGTSGHYEQYF
TGTGCCAGCAGCTCCGGGACTAGCGGACACTACGAGCAGTACTTC
>TRBJ2-3|TRBD1|TRBV19|.
CASSMGGQGRDTQYF
TGTGCCAGTAGTATGGGGGGACAGGGAAGAGATACGCAGTATTTT
>TRBJ1-4|TRBD1|TRBV5-4|.
CASSLAGTEEKLFF
TGTGCCAGCAGCTTGGCCGGGACAGAAGAAAAACTGTTTTTT
>TRBJ2-7|.|TRBV18|.
CASSPPDFYEQYF
TGTGCCAGCTCACCACCGGACTTCTACGAGCAGTACTTC
>TRBJ1-1|TRBD1|TRBV29-1|.
CSVCRDRVYSEAFF
TGCAGCGTTTGCCGGGACAGGGTTTATAGTGAAGCTTTCTTT
>TRBJ2-7|.|TRBV18|.
CASSPPRLYEQYF
TGTGCCAGCTCACCACCAAGACTCTACGAGCAGTACTTC
>TRBJ2-3|TRBD2|TRBV19|once
CASSLSSGRDTQYF
TGTGCCAGTAGTCTCTCTAGCGGGAGGGATACGCAGTATTTT
>TRBJ2-5|TRBD2|TRBV2|.
CASSVRTSGRLVIWQETQYF
TGTGCCAGCAGTGTTCGGACTAGCGGGAGGCTCGTAATTTGGCAAGAGACCCAGTACTTC
>TRBJ2-5|TRBD2|TRBV5-1|.
CASTRGTSGRFGYQETQYF
TGCGCCAGCACAAGGGGGACTAGCGGGAGGTTTGGGTACCAAGAGACCCAGTACTTC
>TRBJ2-2|TRBD1|TRBV11-2|.
CASSQQGAWVTGELFF
TGTGCCAGCAGCCAACAGGGGGCATGGGTTACCGGGGAGCTGTTTTTT
>TRBJ1-2|TRBD1|TRBV7-9|.
CASSPRDRVFYGYTF
TGTGCCAGCAGCCCCCGGGACAGGGTGTTCTATGGCTACACCTTC
>TRBJ2-2|TRBD1|TRBV18|.
CASSPQSQGAYTGELFF
TGTGCCAGCTCACCACAGTCCCAGGGGGCGTACACCGGGGAGCTGTTTTTT
>TRBJ2-1|TRBD2|TRBV23-1|.
CASSQSWQLLAGHNEQFF
TGCGCCAGCAGTCAATCGTGGCAACTACTAGCGGGACACAATGAGCAGTTCTTC
>TRBJ2-1|TRBD1|TRBV19|once
CASQTTGGRRNEQFF
TGTGCCAGCCAGACAACAGGGGGCAGACGAAATGAGCAGTTCTTC
>TRBJ2-3|.|TRBV2|.
CASLTRPGEADTQYF
TGTGCCAGCCTAACAAGGCCTGGGGAAGCAGATACGCAGTATTTT
>TRBJ2-7|.|TRBV6-6|once
CASSTGILQYF
TGTGCCAGCAGTACCGGGATTCTGCAGTACTTC
>TRBJ1-4|TRBD1|TRBV5-4|many
CASSLGGGQLFF
TGTGCCAGCAGCTTGGGAGGGGGCCAACTGTTTTTT
>TRBJ2-7|.|TRBV7-2|.
CASSRRPAGNPYEQYF
TGTGCCAGCAGCCGCCGGCCGGCGGGAAATCCCTACGAGCAGTACTTC
>TRBJ2-1|.|TRBV11-2|.
CASSPLVDEQFF
TGTGCCAGCAGCCCACTAGTTGATGAGCAGTTCTTC
>TRBJ2-7|.|TRBV6-6|.
CASSYSKQGGRDEQYF
TGTGCCAGCAGTTACTCGAAACAGGGAGGGCGGGACGAGCAGTACTTC
>TRBJ2-2|TRBD2|TRBV5-1|.
CASSALAGGPNTGELFF
TGCGCCAGCAGCGCACTAGCGGGAGGCCCGAACACCGGGGAGCTGTTTTTT
>TRBJ2-3|.|TRBV6-5|.
CASSRSGPRGDTQYF
TGTGCCAGCAGCCGCTCCGGACCTCGGGGAGATACGCAGTATTTT
>TRBJ2-3|.|TRBV6-6|.
CASSPGRLGLTDTQYF
TGTGCCAGCAGCCCGGGACGGCTCGGCCTCACAGATACGCAGTATTTT
>TRBJ2-3|.|TRBV20-1|.
CSAPRADTQYF
TGCAGTGCTCCCAGGGCAGATACGCAGTATTTT
>TRBJ1-1|.|TRBV7-2|.
CASSLFIEAFF
TGTGCCAGCAGCTTATTCATTGAAGCTTTCTTT
>TRBJ1-4|.|TRBV5-4|.
CASSLGTANEKLFF
TGTGCCAGCAGCTTGGGAACCGCTAATGAAAAACTGTTTTTT
>TRBJ2-1|TRBD2|TRBV6-1|.
CASSARLAGARNEQFF
TGTGCCAGCAGTGCACGACTAGCGGGAGCCAGGAATGAGCAGTTCTTC
>TRBJ2-2|.|TRBV11-3|few
CASSPGTGELFF
TGTGCCAGCAGCCCGGGGACCGGGGAGCTGTTTTTT
>TRBJ1-2|TRBD1|TRBV6-1|few
CASSTQTGGSYGYTF
TGTGCCAGCAGTACCCAGACAGGGGGGAGCTATGGCTACACCTTC
>TRBJ2-1|TRBD2|TRBV30|.
CAWSVSRTSGRLGGSEQFF
TGTGCCTGGAGTGTATCTCGGACTAGCGGGAGGCTCGGGGGTAGTGAGCAGTTCTTC
>TRBJ2-6|TRBD1|TRBV10-3|.
CATSGTGPPSGANVLTF
TGTGCCACCTCCGGGACAGGGCCCCCATCTGGGGCCAACGTCCTGACTTTC
>TRBJ2-7|.|TRBV27|.
CASSPFGPRLSYEQYF
TGTGCCAGCAGTCCATTTGGGCCACGACTTTCCTACGAGCAGTACTTC
>TRBJ1-4|TRBD1|TRBV30|.
CAWRGDRRNEKLFF
TGTGCCTGGAGAGGGGACAGGAGGAACGAAAAACTGTTTTTT
>TRBJ2-7|TRBD1|TRBV13|.
CASSFFGVWQGANEQYF
TGTGCCAGCAGCTTTTTTGGGGTTTGGCAGGGGGCGAACGAGCAGTACTTC
>TRBJ2-7|.|TRBV2|.
CASTGGTSSGYYEQYF
TGTGCCAGCACAGGGGGGACGTCGAGCGGTTACTACGAGCAGTACTTC
>TRBJ2-7|TRBD2|TRBV11-2|.
CASSLISGSYEQYF
TGTGCCAGCAGCTTAATTAGCGGGAGCTACGAGCAGTACTTC
>TRBJ2-3|TRBD1|TRBV11-3|once
CASSSGTGADTQYF
TGTGCCAGCAGCTCGGGGACAGGGGCAGATACGCAGTATTTT
>TRBJ1-4|TRBD1|TRBV15|.
CATSRDQGGHNEKLFF
TGTGCCACCAGCAGAGATCAGGGGGGTCACAATGAAAAACTGTTTTTT
>TRBJ1-2|.|TRBV19|.
CASSRTEVNGYTF
TGTGCCAGTAGTAGGACTGAAGTCAATGGCTACACCTTC
>TRBJ2-7|TRBD1|TRBV9|.
CASSPRDRSRYEQYF
TGTGCCAGCAGCCCAAGGGACAGGTCCCGCTACGAGCAGTACTTC
>TRBJ2-5|.|TRBV11-2|.
CASSPADFQETQYF
TGTGCCAGCAGCCCTGCAGACTTCCAAGAGACCCAGTACTTC
>TRBJ2-7|.|TRBV7-8|.
CASSYVLGGRYSYEQYF
TGTGCCAGCAGCTATGTTCTAGGGGGGAGGTACTCCTACGAGCAGTACTTC
>TRBJ1-5|.|TRBV4-3|.
CASSQEVRAQPQHF
TGCGCCAGCAGCCAAGAAGTGAGGGCCCAGCCCCAGCATTTT